Sequencing of this T cell receptor (beta chain) was carried out in a study of OX40 agonist ivuxolimab in advanced cancers. At the level of the study: Past anti-PD-1, anti-PD-L1 or anti-CTLA-4 therapy was accepted, and 40% had received some.

The data were produced by immunoSEQ multiplex PCR, yet TCRdb's version contains in-frame clones alone and is incomplete. The sample yields 65,000 to 95,000 clones, around 92% seen once. The V segment lost 4 bases and the J segment 5 bases; nucleotides outside the gene matches: 7. The CDR3 sequence is 14 residues long. Germline V gene lookup returns CDR1 MDHEN and CDR2 SYDVKM. This clonotype was obtained from an adult with an advanced solid tumor such as melanoma, head and neck, liver or kidney cancer. The sample was CD4+ or CD8+ T cells sorted from blood, taken in a trial of the OX40 agonist ivuxolimab. The V gene is TRBV28, the J gene TRBJ1-2, with 7 bases identical to TRBD1. CDR3 residues: CASSSQGYRYGYTF. DNA for the CDR3: TGTGCCAGCAGTTCACAGGGGTATAGATATGGCTACACCTTC.